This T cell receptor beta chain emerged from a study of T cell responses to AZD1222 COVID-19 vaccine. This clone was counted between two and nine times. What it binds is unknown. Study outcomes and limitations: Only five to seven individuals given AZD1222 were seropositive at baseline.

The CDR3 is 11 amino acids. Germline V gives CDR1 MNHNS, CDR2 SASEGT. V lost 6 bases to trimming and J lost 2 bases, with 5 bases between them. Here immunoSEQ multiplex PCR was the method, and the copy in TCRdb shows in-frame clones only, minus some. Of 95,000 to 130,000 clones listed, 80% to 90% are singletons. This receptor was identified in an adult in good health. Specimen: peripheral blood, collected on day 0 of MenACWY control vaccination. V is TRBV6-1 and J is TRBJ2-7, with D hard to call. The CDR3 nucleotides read TGTGCCAGCAGACAGACCTACGAGCAGTACTTC. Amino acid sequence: CASRQTYEQYF.